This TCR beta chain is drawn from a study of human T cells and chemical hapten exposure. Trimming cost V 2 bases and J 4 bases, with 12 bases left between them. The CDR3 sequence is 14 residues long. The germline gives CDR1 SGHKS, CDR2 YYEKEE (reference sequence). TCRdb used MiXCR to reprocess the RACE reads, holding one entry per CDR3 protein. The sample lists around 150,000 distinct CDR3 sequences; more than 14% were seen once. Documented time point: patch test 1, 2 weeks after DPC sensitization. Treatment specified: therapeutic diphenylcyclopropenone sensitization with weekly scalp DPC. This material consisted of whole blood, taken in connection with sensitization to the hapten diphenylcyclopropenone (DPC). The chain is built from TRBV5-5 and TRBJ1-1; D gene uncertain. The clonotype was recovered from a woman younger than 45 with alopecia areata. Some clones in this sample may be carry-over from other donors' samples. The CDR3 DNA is TGTGCCAGCAGCTTTGGCCCGGCCCTCACTGAAGCTTTCTTT. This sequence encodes CASSFGPALTEAFF.